These T cell receptor beta chains were read from a single sample in a study of shared clonotypes between healthy human individuals. The method was immunoSEQ multiplex PCR; TCRdb's version includes in-frame clones alone and lacks a portion of them. The sample has over a million clones; approximately 78% are singletons. The sequenced material came from memory CD4+ T cells from PBMCs. Source of these receptors: a man aged 18 to 30 in good health. Some clones in this sample may be carry-over from other donors' samples. Both conserved end residues are part of each CDR3. The D gene is left open where the match is weak. The size field is filled for only some rows; it gives once, few, many or a size class.

J,D,size,V,DNA,CDR3
TRBJ2-1,TRBD2,NA,TRBV7-9,TGTGCCAGCAGCTTACCGTGGGGTGTTAGCGGGAGTTCTGATGAGCAGTTCTTC,CASSLPWGVSGSSDEQFF
TRBJ2-2,NA,few,TRBV7-3,TGTGCCAGCAGCTATTCCGGGACAAGCTTCACCGGGGAGCTGTTTTTT,CASSYSGTSFTGELFF
TRBJ1-2,NA,NA,TRBV4-3,TGCGCCAGCAGCCAAGATTACCGGGGAGGGAACTATGGCTACACCTTC,CASSQDYRGGNYGYTF
TRBJ2-1,NA,NA,TRBV19,TGTGCCAGTAGTATAGATCGGGCTGGGGACAATGAGCAGTTCTTC,CASSIDRAGDNEQFF
TRBJ2-1,NA,NA,TRBV28,TGTGCCAGCAGTTTCACAGGGAGGTACAATGAGCAGTTCTTC,CASSFTGRYNEQFF
TRBJ2-5,NA,NA,TRBV5-1,TGCGCCAGCAGCTTGGCCCTTAACGGAAACCAAGAGACCCAGTACTTC,CASSLALNGNQETQYF
TRBJ1-1,NA,NA,TRBV5-4,TGTGCCAGCAGCAACACAAAGGCCGGGAACACTGAAGCTTTCTTT,CASSNTKAGNTEAFF
TRBJ1-2,TRBD1,NA,TRBV5-1,TGCGCCAGCAGCCCGGGACAGGGAGTCTATGGCTACACCTTC,CASSPGQGVYGYTF
TRBJ2-1,TRBD1,NA,TRBV6-1,TGTGCCAGCAGGGGGACAGGGTCCCGGGAGTTCTTC,CASRGTGSREFF
TRBJ2-7,TRBD2,few,TRBV28,TGTGCCAGCAAAGAGGGACTAGCGGGATACACCTACGAGCAGTACTTC,CASKEGLAGYTYEQYF
TRBJ2-7,NA,NA,TRBV11-2,TGTGCCAGCAGCTTAGCCGGGGGGCGGCAGGGAGAGCAGTACTTC,CASSLAGGRQGEQYF
TRBJ1-2,NA,few,TRBV7-2,TGTGCCAGCAGCTTTCGGGTGGACTATGGCTACACCTTC,CASSFRVDYGYTF
TRBJ2-4,NA,NA,TRBV15,TGTGCCACCAGCAGAGATCCGGGCGTAGCCAAAAACATTCAGTACTTC,CATSRDPGVAKNIQYF
TRBJ2-1,NA,NA,TRBV7-5,TGTGTCAGAAGCTTAGACGGGAGGGCCGCAAATGAGCAGTTCTTC,CVRSLDGRAANEQFF
TRBJ2-3,NA,NA,TRBV5-1,TGCGCCAGCAGCTTGGACCCCGGTGGAACAGATACGCAGTATTTT,CASSLDPGGTDTQYF
TRBJ2-7,TRBD2,NA,TRBV18,TGTGCCAGCTCAGCCTCCGGGCGGGAGCTTTACGAGCAGTACTTC,CASSASGRELYEQYF
TRBJ2-7,TRBD2,NA,TRBV2,TGTGCCAGCAGTTTCCCGGCGACTAGCGGGAGTTTCTACGAGCAGTACTTC,CASSFPATSGSFYEQYF
TRBJ1-1,NA,NA,TRBV30,TGTGCCTGTGGGGGGCCTAGGAACACTGAAGCTTTCTTT,CACGGPRNTEAFF
TRBJ1-5,NA,NA,TRBV5-1,TGCGCCAGCAAGCCACAGGCGGGGGGTCAGCCCCAGCATTTT,CASKPQAGGQPQHF
TRBJ2-1,NA,NA,TRBV20-1,TGCAGTGCTCCGGGAAATGAGCAGTTCTTC,CSAPGNEQFF
TRBJ2-5,NA,few,TRBV11-3,TGTGCCAGCAGCTTTACGGGCCAAGAGACCCAGTACTTC,CASSFTGQETQYF
TRBJ1-2,NA,NA,TRBV27,TGTGCCAGCAGCCCCCAGCAAAACTATGGCTACACCTTC,CASSPQQNYGYTF
TRBJ2-1,NA,NA,TRBV14,TGTGCCAGCAGCCAAACGCGGCTGTACAATGAGCAGTTCTTC,CASSQTRLYNEQFF
TRBJ2-1,TRBD2,NA,TRBV5-6,TGTGCCAGCAGCTCGCGGGGGGGCTTCCTTAGCGGGAGGGCCCTTGAGCAGTTCTTC,CASSSRGGFLSGRALEQFF
TRBJ1-1,TRBD1,many,TRBV19,TGTGCCAGTTGGGACAGGATGAACACTGAAGCTTTCTTT,CASWDRMNTEAFF
TRBJ2-7,NA,NA,TRBV27,TGTGCCAGCAGTTTAGCTACGTACGGTTACGAGCAGTACTTC,CASSLATYGYEQYF
TRBJ1-1,TRBD1,NA,TRBV30,TGTGCCTGGAGTTTACTAAGCCCGGACAGGGGGGGAATTATGAACACTGAAGCTTTCTTT,CAWSLLSPDRGGIMNTEAFF
TRBJ2-3,TRBD2,NA,TRBV2,TGTGCCAGTGCCAGAGCGGGGGGAATAGATACGCAGTATTTT,CASARAGGIDTQYF
TRBJ1-1,NA,NA,TRBV7-2,TGTGCCAGCAGCTTAGTACTCGCAGGGCTAAAGAACACTGAAGCTTTCTTT,CASSLVLAGLKNTEAFF
TRBJ1-4,TRBD1,once,TRBV27,TGTGCCAGCAGCCGGAGACAGGGAATGAGTGAAAAACTGTTTTTT,CASSRRQGMSEKLFF
TRBJ2-5,NA,NA,TRBV6-1,TGTGCCGGCGGGACAAAAGAGACCCAGTACTTC,CAGGTKETQYF
TRBJ2-1,TRBD2,once,TRBV7-7,TGTGCCAGCAGCCGGGGACTAGCGGACTACAATGAGCAGTTCTTC,CASSRGLADYNEQFF
TRBJ2-7,NA,few,TRBV21-1,TGTGCCAGCAGCAAAGACCACTCCTACGAGCAGTACTTC,CASSKDHSYEQYF
TRBJ1-2,TRBD1,NA,TRBV7-9,TGTGCCAGCAGCTTCGGGACAGGAGACTGGGGCTACACCTTC,CASSFGTGDWGYTF
TRBJ2-3,NA,once,TRBV2,TGTGCCAGCAGCTCGCCAGGACGAGCTGTATCCGCAGATACGCAGTATTTT,CASSSPGRAVSADTQYF
TRBJ2-1,TRBD2,NA,TRBV18,TGTGCCAGCTCACCGGGACTAGTCGGCGAGCAGTTCTTC,CASSPGLVGEQFF
TRBJ1-1,TRBD1,few,TRBV4-1,TGCGCCAGCAGCCCCCGGGGACAGTCGGGATTTGAAGCTTTCTTT,CASSPRGQSGFEAFF
TRBJ2-5,NA,NA,TRBV5-1,TGCGCCAGCAGCCGGGGATTACCGTACCAAGAGACCCAGTACTTC,CASSRGLPYQETQYF
TRBJ2-1,NA,NA,TRBV6-5,TGTGCCAGCAGTTACTCTGGGCGGGTTGGAAGGAATGAGCAGTTCTTC,CASSYSGRVGRNEQFF
TRBJ2-1,NA,NA,TRBV4-3,TGCGCCAGCAGCCGTGAGGCTAGCGTTGACAATGAGCAGTTCTTC,CASSREASVDNEQFF
TRBJ2-1,TRBD1,few,TRBV7-9,TGTGCCAGCAGCCTAGAGACAGGGGCTAATGAGCAGTTCTTC,CASSLETGANEQFF
TRBJ2-2,NA,NA,TRBV6-6,TGTGCCAGCAGCCCGCCGACTACAGGCACCGGGGAGCTGTTTTTT,CASSPPTTGTGELFF
TRBJ2-7,NA,NA,TRBV29-1,TGCAGCGGGGGGAGTCCTCAACCCTACGAGCAGTACTTC,CSGGSPQPYEQYF
TRBJ2-5,TRBD2,NA,TRBV11-2,TGTGCCAGCAGCGGCATACGGGGGGTTGGGACCCAGTACTTC,CASSGIRGVGTQYF
TRBJ2-3,NA,NA,TRBV5-4,TGTGCCAGCAGCCCCTCTGTGGGGGGTGGCGATACGCAGTATTTT,CASSPSVGGGDTQYF
TRBJ2-7,TRBD2,NA,TRBV7-2,TGTGCCAGCACCAAAGCGGGAGGATCCTACGAGCAGTACTTC,CASTKAGGSYEQYF
TRBJ1-2,TRBD1,NA,TRBV29-1,TGCAGCGCCTCTCCGATGGTGGGACAGAAAACCTATGGCTACACCTTC,CSASPMVGQKTYGYTF
TRBJ2-5,NA,NA,TRBV5-1,TGCGCCAGCAGCTTGGACAGGGAACAAGAGACCCAGTACTTC,CASSLDREQETQYF
TRBJ1-5,NA,NA,TRBV5-1,TGCGCCAGCAGCCCGGAGGGAGGGGGTAGCAATCAGCCCCAGCATTTT,CASSPEGGGSNQPQHF
TRBJ1-4,NA,NA,TRBV2,TGTGCCAGCAGGTCAAGGCAGGCTAATGAAAAACTGTTTTTT,CASRSRQANEKLFF